The rows below give T cell receptor beta chains drawn from one sample of a study of graft-versus-host responses after intestinal transplantation. Generated by immunoSEQ multiplex PCR, the TCRdb table keeps only in-frame clones and is missing some. The sample has 25,000 to 30,000 clones; 85% to 95% are singletons. The sample here was PBMCs, taken 18 days after transplant. The origin of the receptors is a human patient who received an intestinal transplant, so some T cells may come from the graft donor. The CDR3 runs from the conserved cysteine through the conserved F or W. Each record gives: V gene, clone size, D gene, J gene, CDR3 DNA, CDR3 protein. The D gene is left open where the match is weak. The size of a clone is reported for some rows only, either as once, few or many, or as a class for expanded clones.

TRBV7-3	.	.	TRBJ2-7	TGTGCCAGCAGCGTTTATGCCGGGGAGTCCTACGAGCAGTACTTC	CASSVYAGESYEQYF
TRBV21-1	.	.	TRBJ1-6	TGTGCCAGCTCACCGGGGCCAAGGGACCGAAATTCACCCCTCCACTTT	CASSPGPRDRNSPLHF
TRBV9	.	TRBD2	TRBJ2-5	TGTGCCAGCAGCGTAGGTGGATCGGCTAGCGGTGAGACCCAGTACTTC	CASSVGGSASGETQYF
TRBV5-4	.	TRBD1	TRBJ2-5	TGTGCCAGCAGCTGGAGGACAGGGGGGACAAAAGAGACCCAGTACTTC	CASSWRTGGTKETQYF
TRBV7-9	.	.	TRBJ1-3	TGTGCCAGCAGCTCAATCACAGACTCTGGAAACACCATATATTTT	CASSSITDSGNTIYF
TRBV27	.	TRBD1	TRBJ2-7	TGTGCCAGCAGTTTATTCCAGGGGGCGTACGAGCAGTACTTC	CASSLFQGAYEQYF
TRBV11-2	.	.	TRBJ2-3	TGTGCCAGCAGCCCCTCCGATACGCAGTATTTT	CASSPSDTQYF
TRBV7-9	once	.	TRBJ1-1	TGTGCCAGCAGCCAAGATGAAACGGGGGCTTTCTTT	CASSQDETGAFF
TRBV27	once	.	TRBJ2-1	TGTGCCAGCAGTTTAGGCCTCCCGAGCTCCTACAATGAGCAGTTCTTC	CASSLGLPSSYNEQFF
TRBV4-2	.	TRBD1	TRBJ2-7	TGTGCCAGCAGCCAACCCCAGGGACAGAGCTCCTACGAGCAGTACTTC	CASSQPQGQSSYEQYF
TRBV2	.	TRBD1	TRBJ2-7	TGTGCCAGCAGGGAAACGACCGACCCCACAGGGGTAGACTTC	CASRETTDPTGVDF
TRBV4-1	.	.	TRBJ1-5	TGCGCCAGCAGCCAAGTCGGCAGGGAGAGGAATCAGCCCCAGCATTTT	CASSQVGRERNQPQHF
TRBV18	.	.	TRBJ2-1	TGTGCCAGCTCACCACCAGGTCTGGCACTGGACTACAATGAGCAGTTCTTC	CASSPPGLALDYNEQFF
TRBV19	.	TRBD1	TRBJ1-6	TGTGCCAGTAGTCCCCGGACAGGGGGAGTAGCTCCCCTCCACTTT	CASSPRTGGVAPLHF
TRBV10-2	.	TRBD1	TRBJ1-5	TGCGCCAGCGGTACAGGGGGCCACAATCAGCCCCAGCATTTT	CASGTGGHNQPQHF